These 29 T cell receptor beta chains came from one sample sequenced in a study of cytomegalovirus exposure and HLA in healthy donors. In the PCR, 60 Vbeta and 13 Jbeta primers were used. Using immunoSEQ multiplex PCR, the repertoire was profiled, and TCRdb retains in-frame clones only, with some absent. The data hold about 130,000 clones, with 81% observed a single time. Source material: PBMCs. The receptors were sampled from a young man in good health and CMV-seropositive.

Only a few counts were recorded for this clone. The chain combines TRBV6-5 with TRBJ1-6, with D unclear. The CDR3 is made up of 13 amino acids. CDR1 and CDR2 (germline): MNHEY, SVGAGI. V dropped 4 bases and J dropped 7 bases, with 8 bases sitting between them. This chain's CDR3 is CASSSLLNSPLHF. For the CDR3, the DNA is TGTGCCAGCAGTTCCCTGCTAAATTCACCCCTCCACTTT.

This chain uses TRBV9 with TRBJ2-2, with D possibly being TRBD2 (6 bases). The germline V and J ends were trimmed by 4 bases and 7 bases, with 20 bases remaining between them. This CDR3 comprises 16 residues. Germline V gives CDR1 SGDLS, CDR2 YYNGEE. CDR3 sequence reads: CASSPRVRGTDGELFF. Written as DNA, the CDR3 is TGTGCCAGCAGCCCTCGCGTACGGGGGACGGACGGGGAGCTGTTTTTT.

The chain links TRBV6-1 to TRBJ1-4, with D perhaps TRBD1 (5 bases). The CDR3 runs 11 residues. V lost 6 bases, J lost 7 bases, and 6 bases lay in between. Germline loops: CDR1 MNHNS, CDR2 SASEGT. As DNA, the CDR3 is TGTGCCAGCAGGGGGGGTGAAAAACTGTTTTTT. Its translation: CASRGGEKLFF.

The gene calls are TRBV11-2 and TRBJ2-4; 11 nucleotides agree with TRBD2. There are 16 residues in the CDR3. J was trimmed by 0 bases and V by 5 bases; bases with no gene match: 3. CDR1 SGHAT and CDR2 FQNNGV come from the germline V gene. CDR3 in DNA: TGTGCCAGCAGCCCAACTAGCGGGAGAGCCAAAAACATTCAGTACTTC. The encoded protein is CASSPTSGRAKNIQYF.

The chain employs TRBV6-5 and TRBJ1-3, with D possibly matching TRBD1 (5 bases). V was cut by 0 bases and J by 3 bases, with 12 bases left in between. The germline V gene encodes CDR1 MNHEY and CDR2 SVGAGI. This CDR3 spans 16 amino acids. The CDR3: CASSYSPRQGGNTIYF. For the CDR3, the DNA is TGTGCCAGCAGTTACTCCCCGCGGCAGGGTGGAAACACCATATATTTT.

This clone was picked up one time. The chain combines TRBV5-6 with TRBJ2-5, with D hard to call. The CDR3 length is 11 residues. V was shortened by 6 bases and J by 3 bases, with 6 bases between the two germline ends. Germline loops: CDR1 SGHDT, CDR2 YYEEEE. The CDR3 nucleotides read TGTGCCAGCACCCGGGAAGAGACCCAGTACTTC. Residues: CASTREETQYF.

The V and J genes are TRBV7-9 and TRBJ2-3; 15 bases agree with TRBD2. Per the germline V gene, CDR1 is SEHNR and CDR2 is FQNEAQ (reference sequence). Trimming removed 5 bases from V and 3 bases from J; junction bases left unmatched: 3. This CDR3 has 16 amino acids. The CDR3 DNA reads as TGTGCCAGCAGCGCGGGACTAGCGGGAGGTACAGATACGCAGTATTTT. This sequence encodes CASSAGLAGGTDTQYF.

About this clone itself: Mismatch with germline at one junction end may stem from a read error. The chain uses TRBV16 and TRBJ1-1; D uncertain. Germline CDR1 KGHSY, CDR2 FQNENV. This CDR3 contains 13 residues. The CDR3 DNA sequence: TGTGCCGGCAGCCACGGCAGGCGCACTGAAGCTTTCTTT. Its translation: CAGSHGRRTEAFF.

The genes are TRBV29-1 and TRBJ1-5; 7 nucleotides line up with TRBD1. The CDR3 covers 14 residues. Germline CDR1 SQVTM, CDR2 ANQGSEA. Trimming cost V 3 bases and J 7 bases; bases outside gene matches: 9. CDR3 DNA sequence: TGCAGCGTTGATTTGACAGGGCTGGGGCAGCCCCAGCATTTT. Amino acid sequence: CSVDLTGLGQPQHF. Variable domain in full (rest from reference TRBV29-1 and TRBJ1-5): SAVISQKPSRDICQRGTSLTIQCQVDSQVTMMFWYRQQPGQSLTLIATANQGSEATYESGFVIDKFPISRPNLTFSTLTVSNMSPEDSSIYLCSVDLTGLGQPQHFGDGTRLSIL.

The rearrangement uses TRBV15 and TRBJ2-5, with 15 bases identical to TRBD2. The CDR3 is 20 residues long. Germline CDR1 reads LNHNV; CDR2 reads YYDKDF (reference sequence). J lost 5 bases, V lost 2 bases, and 15 bases had no gene match. As DNA, the CDR3 is TGTGCCACCAGCAGACTCCGACCCGGGACTAGCGGGGGGATGATGGAGACCCAGTACTTC. It encodes CATSRLRPGTSGGMMETQYF.

This CDR3 reads CASSSLAGDIETQYF. The CDR3 coding sequence is TGTGCCAGCAGCTCACTAGCGGGAGATATAGAGACCCAGTACTTC. The chain employs TRBV5-6 and TRBJ2-5; 11 bases are a match to TRBD2. This CDR3 has 15 residues. V was clipped by 3 bases and J by 4 bases; unmatched bases: 5. Per germline, CDR1 SGHDT and CDR2 YYEEEE. The full variable domain, its missing parts supplied by reference TRBV5-6 and TRBJ2-5, is DAGVTQSPTHLIKTRGQQVTLRCSPKSGHDTVSWYQQALGQGPQFIFQYYEEEERQRGNFPDRFSGHQFPNYSSELNVNALLLGDSALYLCASSSLAGDIETQYFGPGTRLLVL.

This clone was found once. The chain carries TRBV10-3 and TRBJ1-5; D is undetermined. Germline loops: CDR1 ENHRY, CDR2 SYGVKD. Deletions cut 1 base from V and 1 base from J, with 8 bases between. The CDR3 runs to 15 residues. CDR3 residues: CAISEWAVSNQPQHF. CDR3 DNA: TGTGCCATCAGTGAGTGGGCAGTGAGCAATCAGCCCCAGCATTTT.

The rearrangement joins TRBV6-1 to TRBJ2-7; a possible D gene is TRBD1 (6 bases). Trimming stripped 1 base from V and 4 bases from J, with 8 bases between. CDR3 size: 13 residues. Germline loops: CDR1 MNHNS, CDR2 SASEGT. The CDR3: CASSEGTAYEQYF. CDR3 in DNA: TGTGCCAGCAGTGAAGGGACAGCTTACGAGCAGTACTTC.

This chain joins TRBV7-8 and TRBJ1-2; TRBD1 matches at 10 bases. The V and J ends lost 5 bases and 9 bases, in that order; junction bases with no gene match: 9. CDR1 is SGHVS, CDR2 FQNEAQ, per germline. The CDR3 totals 14 residues. As DNA, the CDR3 is TGTGCCAGCAGCCCCAGGGGACAGGGGTATAGCTACACCTTC. Amino acid sequence: CASSPRGQGYSYTF.

This sequence joins TRBV27 and TRBJ2-1; no definite D call. V dropped 5 bases and J dropped 8 bases, with 16 bases sitting between them. Per germline, CDR1 MNHEY and CDR2 SMNVEV (reference sequence). This CDR3 contains 14 residues. The CDR3 nucleotides are TGTGCCAGCAGTCCAGGATCATACACGGATGAGCAGTTCTTC. Its protein product is CASSPGSYTDEQFF.

The chain is built from TRBV19 and TRBJ1-5, with 7 bases lining up with TRBD1. V gave up 4 bases and J gave up 6 bases; unmatched junction bases: 12. This CDR3 is 16 amino acids long. The germline V gene has CDR1 LNHDA and CDR2 SQIVND (reference sequence). The CDR3 here is CASSTGQAVLGQPQHF. For the CDR3, the DNA is TGTGCCAGTAGTACAGGACAGGCCGTTCTGGGTCAGCCCCAGCATTTT.

This chain uses TRBV5-6 with TRBJ2-3; 7 bases are a match to TRBD1. This CDR3 has 15 residues. Germline V gene data show CDR1 as SGHDT and CDR2 as YYEEEE. V was clipped by 4 bases and J by 1 base; unmatched bases: 6. In DNA form, the CDR3 reads TGTGCCAGCAGCGACACTGGACAGGGCACAGATACGCAGTATTTT. Amino acid sequence: CASSDTGQGTDTQYF.

The V and J genes are TRBV18 and TRBJ1-1; unclear D gene. Germline V gene sequence: CDR1 KGHSH, CDR2 LQKENI. This CDR3 comprises 15 residues. The germline V and J ends were trimmed by 2 bases and 5 bases, with 15 bases remaining between them. CDR3 DNA: TGTGCCAGCTCACCATTTCAGGAAGCAAGGACTGAAGCTTTCTTT. As protein: CASSPFQEARTEAFF.

The chain combines TRBV14 with TRBJ1-2; D is unclear. The germline V and J ends were trimmed by 3 bases and 1 base, with 9 bases remaining between them. CDR1 SGHDN and CDR2 FVKESK come from the germline V gene. The CDR3 covers 14 residues. The CDR3: CASSQADINYGYTF. The CDR3, as DNA: TGTGCCAGCAGCCAGGCCGACATTAACTATGGCTACACCTTC. The whole variable domain, remainder taken from reference TRBV14 and TRBJ1-2, is EAGVTQFPSHSVIEKGQTVTLRCDPISGHDNLYWYRRVMGKEIKFLLHFVKESKQDESGMPNNRFLAERTGGTYSTLKVQPAELEDSGVYFCASSQADINYGYTFGSGTRLTVV.

The CDR3: CASSLGAGGLRDEQFF. As DNA, the CDR3 is TGTGCCAGCAGTTTGGGAGCGGGAGGGCTTAGGGATGAGCAGTTCTTC. The V gene is TRBV6-4, the J gene TRBJ2-1, with 10 bases lining up with TRBD2. CDR3 size: 16 residues. Germline V gene sequence: CDR1 MRHNA, CDR2 SNTAGT. The V and J ends lost 5 bases and 8 bases, in that order; junction bases with no gene match: 12.

This chain links TRBV19 with TRBJ2-5; D may be TRBD2 (5 bases). Germline loops: CDR1 LNHDA, CDR2 SQIVND (reference sequence). This CDR3 comprises 15 residues. V gave up 5 bases and J gave up 5 bases, with 18 bases separating them. The chain's CDR3 is CASSLGVPSTETQYF. The CDR3 nucleotides are TGTGCCAGTAGTTTGGGAGTCCCCTCAACGGAGACCCAGTACTTC. The full variable domain, with the rest looked up from reference TRBV19 and TRBJ2-5, is DGGITQSPKYLFRKEGQNVTLSCEQNLNHDAMYWYRQDPGQGLRLIYYSQIVNDFQKGDIAEGYSVSREKKESFPLTVTSAQKNPTAFYLCASSLGVPSTETQYFGPGTRLLVL.

The V and J genes are TRBV29-1 and TRBJ2-5, with TRBD2 matching over 14 bases. V gave up 7 bases and J gave up 0 bases; unmatched junction bases: 7. The germline gives CDR1 SQVTM, CDR2 ANQGSEA. The CDR3 extends over 16 amino acids. CDR3 in DNA: TGCAGCGCTGGACTAGCGGGGGGAAAATACCAAGAGACCCAGTACTTC. This sequence encodes CSAGLAGGKYQETQYF.

The chain uses TRBV9 and TRBJ2-2; TRBD2 aligns across 7 bases. There are 16 residues in the CDR3. From germline, CDR1 is SGDLS and CDR2 YYNGEE. V dropped 3 bases and J dropped 1; count of bases not matched to a gene: 6. CDR3 nucleotide sequence: TGTGCCAGCAGCGAGGCTAGCGGTCTGAACACCGGGGAGCTGTTTTTT. Its translation: CASSEASGLNTGELFF.

The rearrangement links TRBV21-1 to TRBJ1-4; the table's D call, TRBD1, was not checked against the DNA. TRBV21-1 represents a pseudogene. This CDR3 comprises 15 residues. The CDR3 nucleotides read TGTGCCAGCAGCAAGGTAGGGGGCCGCCGAATAAACCGGTTTTTT. It yields the protein CASSKVGGRRINRFF.

About this clone itself: The junction departs from germline at one end; a sequencing error may be responsible. The V gene is TRBV5-4, the J gene TRBJ2-6; maybe TRBD1 (6 bases). The CDR3 is 16 amino acids. Germline loops: CDR1 SGHNT, CDR2 YYREEE (reference sequence). The CDR3 nucleotides are TGCGCCAGCAGCCACGTACAGGGCTCTGGGGCCAACGTCCTGACTTTC. The encoded protein is CASSHVQGSGANVLTF.

The chain couples TRBV13 to TRBJ2-5; D is possibly TRBD1 (5 bases). This CDR3 comprises 15 residues. With 2 bases removed from V and 4 bases from J, the gap between germline ends came to 14 bases. From germline, CDR1 is PRHDT and CDR2 FYEKMQ (reference sequence). This chain's CDR3 is CASSLWGQGVETQYF. CDR3 nucleotide sequence: TGTGCCAGCAGCTTATGGGGCCAGGGTGTAGAGACCCAGTACTTC.

V gene TRBV6-5 combines with J gene TRBJ2-1, with D perhaps TRBD2 (5 bases). The germline V and J ends were trimmed by 0 bases and 8 bases, with 11 bases remaining between them. CDR3 length: 14 amino acids. Germline CDR1 MNHEY, CDR2 SVGAGI. The CDR3 DNA reads TGTGCCAGCAGTTACTCAGTCCTAGCCCATGAGCAGTTCTTC. The encoded protein is CASSYSVLAHEQFF.

The chain carries TRBV6-1 and TRBJ2-3, with 12 nucleotides matching TRBD1. V dropped 6 bases and J dropped 6; count of bases not matched to a gene: 7. This CDR3 contains 15 residues. Germline V gene data show CDR1 as MNHNS and CDR2 as SASEGT. The CDR3: CASSPGQGAWDTQYF. In DNA form, the CDR3 reads TGTGCCAGCAGCCCGGGACAGGGGGCATGGGATACGCAGTATTTT.

This sequence joins TRBV5-4 and TRBJ1-2; D is ambiguous. From germline, CDR1 is SGHNT and CDR2 YYREEE (reference sequence). This CDR3 has 16 amino acids. V dropped 4 bases and J dropped 4 bases, with 20 bases sitting between them. CDR3 nucleotides: TGTGCCAGCAGCATCGACTCGGCAATAATCGGCTATGGCTACACCTTC. Its protein product is CASSIDSAIIGYGYTF.